This T cell receptor beta chain was sequenced in a study of cytomegalovirus exposure and HLA in healthy donors. Study in general: Early released data had around 88 million unique TCRs, all coming from HLA-typed donors.

Donors consisted of healthy bone marrow donors. This PCR relied on a set of 60 Vbeta primers and 13 Jbeta primers. Using immunoSEQ multiplex PCR, the repertoire was profiled, and TCRdb retains in-frame clones only, with some absent. The sample contains 150,000 to 200,000 clones, about two thirds of which appear only once. Concerning this clone: No antigen is known for it.

Notes on the study in general: Follow-up analysis seemed to connect common viral pathogens with several of the most significant clusters identified.

There are 14 residues in the CDR3. V dropped 1 base and J dropped 1 base, with 7 bases sitting between them. Germline CDR1 is SEHNR and CDR2 is FQNEAQ (reference sequence). The receptor's source is a woman aged 18-35 years in good health and CMV-seropositive. The V gene is TRBV7-9, the J gene TRBJ1-1; D unclear. The sample taken for sequencing was PBMCs. CDR3 in DNA: TGTGCCAGCAGCTTAGATCGAGCGAACACTGAAGCTTTCTTT. Its translation is CASSLDRANTEAFF.